Sequencing of this TCR beta chain was carried out in a study of blood T cell repertoires in COVID-19. The V gene's germline CDR1 is MNHEY and CDR2 SVGAGI. The CDR3 is 14 amino acids. J gave up 6 bases and V 7 bases, and 6 bases lay outside the gene matches. TCRdb's copy holds only in-frame clones and misses some; the assay was immunoSEQ multiplex PCR. The table lists approximately 210,000 clones, 94% of them singletons. The rearrangement links TRBV6-5 to TRBJ2-2, with 9 bases identical to TRBD1. This clonotype was sampled from a man aged 30-40 years with COVID-19, enrolled during active disease. Sequences were obtained from peripheral blood. The CDR3 DNA reads TGTGCCAGCATCGGACAGGGGTTCGCCGGGGAGCTGTTTTTT. It encodes CASIGQGFAGELFF.